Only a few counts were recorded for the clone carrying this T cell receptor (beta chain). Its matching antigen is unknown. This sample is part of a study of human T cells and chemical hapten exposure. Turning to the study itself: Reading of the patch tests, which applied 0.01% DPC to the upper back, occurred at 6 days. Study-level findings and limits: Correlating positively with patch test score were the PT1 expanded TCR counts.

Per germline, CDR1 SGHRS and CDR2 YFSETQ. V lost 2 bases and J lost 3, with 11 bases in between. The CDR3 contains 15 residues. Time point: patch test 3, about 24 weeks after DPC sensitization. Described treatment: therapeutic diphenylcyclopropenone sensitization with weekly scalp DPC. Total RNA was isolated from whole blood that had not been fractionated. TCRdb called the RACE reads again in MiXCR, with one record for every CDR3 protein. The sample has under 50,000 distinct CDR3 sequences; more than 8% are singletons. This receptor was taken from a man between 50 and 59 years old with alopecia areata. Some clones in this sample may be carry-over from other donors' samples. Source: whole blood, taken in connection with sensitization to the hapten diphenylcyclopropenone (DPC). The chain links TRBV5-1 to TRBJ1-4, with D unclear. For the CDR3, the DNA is TGCGCCAGCAGCTTCCGGCAGACCCCTAATGAAAAACTGTTTTTT. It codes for CASSFRQTPNEKLFF.